The 24 T cell receptor beta chains given below trace back to one sample, sequenced in a study of blood T cell repertoires in COVID-19. The assay was immunoSEQ multiplex PCR, and TCRdb's table has in-frame clones only and misses some. The data show 100,000 to 150,000 clones, about 90% seen once. Material: peripheral blood. These TCRs come from a woman aged 60 to 75 with COVID-19, enrolled during active disease.

This rearrangement joins TRBV6-5 to TRBJ1-5; unclear D gene. Trimming removed 0 bases from V and 1 base from J, with 7 bases in between. Germline-derived CDR1 and CDR2 are MNHEY and SVGAGI. This CDR3 spans 15 amino acids. CDR3: CASSYSIQSNQPQHF. CDR3 nucleotides: TGTGCCAGCAGTTACTCGATACAGAGCAATCAGCCCCAGCATTTT.

The V gene is TRBV7-3, the J gene TRBJ2-1, with 7 bases that match TRBD2. The J segment lost 4 bases and the V segment lost 6 bases, leaving 6 bases of the junction unmatched. Germline V gene data show CDR1 as SGHTA and CDR2 as FQGTGA. This CDR3 region has 14 residues. In nucleotides, the CDR3 is TGTGCCAGCAGTCCCACTAGCGATTACAATGAGCAGTTCTTC. Its translation: CASSPTSDYNEQFF.

V and J are TRBV6-5 and TRBJ1-5; possibly TRBD1 for D (6 bases). V was pared by 4 bases and J by 3 bases, with 7 bases between. In germline, CDR1 is MNHEY, CDR2 SVGAGI. The CDR3 extends over 13 amino acids. The CDR3 bases are TGTGCCAGCAGTTCAGGGGCCAATCAGCCCCAGCATTTT. This codes for CASSSGANQPQHF.

The chain combines TRBV18 with TRBJ2-5, with a tentative D call TRBD2 (7 bases). The germline V gene has CDR1 KGHSH and CDR2 LQKENI. The CDR3 has 15 amino acids. V was shortened by 6 bases and J by 4 bases, with 18 bases between the two germline ends. Written as DNA, the CDR3 is TGTGCCAGCTCCCGCCGGGGGGCGCTGTTAGAGACCCAGTACTTC. Translated: CASSRRGALLETQYF.

The genes are TRBV7-3 and TRBJ2-1; 9 nucleotides match TRBD2. CDR1 and CDR2 from the germline V gene are SGHTA and FQGTGA. This CDR3 is built from 16 residues. J lost 7 bases, V lost 0 bases, and 7 bases had no gene match. The CDR3 DNA follows: TGTGCCAGCAGCTTAACACCTAGCGGGGTACAGAATGAGCAGTTCTTC. Residues: CASSLTPSGVQNEQFF.

This clone was counted once. This rearrangement joins TRBV19 to TRBJ1-2; 7 nucleotides match TRBD1. CDR1 LNHDA and CDR2 SQIVND come from the germline V gene (reference sequence). CDR3 size: 15 residues. V was clipped by 7 bases and J by 7 bases; unmatched bases: 15. The CDR3 is CASKSFGTETGGYTF. CDR3 nucleotides: TGTGCCAGTAAATCATTCGGGACAGAGACGGGTGGCTACACCTTC.

The J gene is TRBJ1-2, the V gene TRBV28; 8 bases line up with TRBD1. This CDR3 has 14 residues. The V and J ends lost 5 bases and 5 bases, in that order; junction bases with no gene match: 7. Germline CDR1 MDHEN, CDR2 SYDVKM. CDR3 sequence (DNA): TGTGCCAGCAGTCCGGACAGGGCGCGGTATGGCTACACCTTC. This codes for CASSPDRARYGYTF.

The CDR3: CASRQGAGINNYGYTF. The CDR3 bases are TGTGCCAGTAGGCAAGGGGCCGGAATTAATAACTATGGCTACACCTTC. The V call is TRBV5-6, the J call TRBJ1-2; D perhaps matches TRBD1 (5 bases). CDR1 is SGHDT and CDR2 is YYEEEE in the germline V gene. V shed 8 bases and J shed 1 base, with 21 bases lying between them. This CDR3 is built from 16 residues.

The chain has TRBV9 and TRBJ1-1; D not resolved. V was cut by 0 bases and J by 3 bases, with 12 bases left in between. Germline V lookup: CDR1 SGDLS, CDR2 YYNGEE. The CDR3 contains 15 residues. CDR3 coding DNA: TGTGCCAGCAGCGTAGGCCCGGAGAAGGACACTGAAGCTTTCTTT. This codes for CASSVGPEKDTEAFF.

This rearrangement joins TRBV5-1 to TRBJ1-1; D is unclear. The CDR3 runs 15 residues. Germline V CDR1 and CDR2: SGHRS, YFSETQ. The germline V and J ends were trimmed by 0 bases and 2 bases, with 11 bases remaining between them. The DNA of the CDR3 is TGCGCCAGCAGCTTGGGGGCGCGGGGTAACACTGAAGCTTTCTTT. It specifies CASSLGARGNTEAFF.

The gene calls are TRBV12-3 or TRBV12-4 and TRBJ2-3; D is uncertain. Between the trimmed V and J ends, which lost 3 bases and 6 bases, there was a span of 4 bases. The CDR3 spans 11 residues. CDR3 nucleotide sequence: TGTGCCAGCAGTTTTCGGGATACGCAGTATTTT. This translates into CASSFRDTQYF.

This chain links TRBV11-1 with TRBJ1-1; weak D call: TRBD1 (6 bases). Deletions cut 6 bases from V and 3 bases from J, with 14 bases between. The CDR3 is made up of 14 amino acids. Germline CDR1 SGHAT, CDR2 FQDESV (reference sequence). The CDR3 coding sequence is TGTGCCAGCAGTCTACAGGGTTACGACACTGAAGCTTTCTTT. Translation: CASSLQGYDTEAFF.

There are a few counts of this clone. The rearrangement joins TRBV7-3 to TRBJ2-3; D call uncertain. CDR1 is SGHTA and CDR2 is FQGTGA in the germline V gene. V was pared by 4 bases and J by 4 bases, with 3 bases between. CDR3 length: 11 amino acids. CDR3 in DNA: TGTGCCAGCAGCTCGGCAGATACGCAGTATTTT. Translating it yields CASSSADTQYF. Looking up the rest from reference TRBV7-3 and TRBJ2-3 gives the full variable domain: GAGVSQTPSNKVTEKGKYVELRCDPISGHTALYWYRQSLGQGPEFLIYFQGTGAADDSGLPNDRFFAVRPEGSVSTLKIQRTERGDSAVYLCASSSADTQYFGPGTRLTVL.

V and J are TRBV5-1 and TRBJ2-6; perhaps TRBD1 as D (5 bases). The CDR3 has 16 amino acids. Germline values: CDR1 SGHRS, CDR2 YFSETQ. Trimming left V 2 bases short and J 4 bases short, with 13 bases between. In DNA, the CDR3 is TGCGCCAGCAGCTTAATCGCAGGGTCCGGGGCCAACGTCCTGACTTTC. This gives the protein CASSLIAGSGANVLTF. The full variable domain, in which reference TRBV5-1 and TRBJ2-6 provide the parts outside the CDR3, is KAGVTQTPRYLIKTRGQQVTLSCSPISGHRSVSWYQQTPGQGLQFLFEYFSETQRNKGNFPGRFSGRQFSNSRSEMNVSTLELGDSALYLCASSLIAGSGANVLTFGAGSRLTVL.

This clone was counted a few times. The chain joins TRBV18 to TRBJ1-1; D perhaps matches TRBD1 (6 bases). The germline V gene encodes CDR1 KGHSH and CDR2 LQKENI. V lost 3 bases and J 2 bases, leaving 19 bases between the germline ends. CDR3 size: 17 residues. CDR3 nucleotides: TGTGCCAGCTCACCCCTTCCCCCGGACAGAAAAAACACTGAAGCTTTCTTT. Protein: CASSPLPPDRKNTEAFF.

J is TRBJ1-5 and V is TRBV19; the D is unclear. Trimming removed 3 bases from V and 3 bases from J, with 9 bases in between. The CDR3 contains 14 residues. CDR1 and CDR2 from the germline V gene are LNHDA and SQIVND (reference sequence). The CDR3 bases are TGTGCCAGTAGTATGTCGGGTTTCAATCAGCCCCAGCATTTT. Residues: CASSMSGFNQPQHF.

This chain connects TRBV29-1 to TRBJ1-1; the match to TRBD1 covers 9 bases. Trimming cost V 7 bases and J 3 bases; bases outside gene matches: 6. The germline V gene has CDR1 SQVTM and CDR2 ANQGSEA. The CDR3 spans 13 residues. CDR3: CSGYRGLDTEAFF. CDR3 DNA sequence: TGCAGCGGTTACAGGGGGCTTGACACTGAAGCTTTCTTT.

This chain connects TRBV5-4 to TRBJ1-1; D is ambiguous. The germline CDR1 and CDR2 sequences are SGHNT and YYREEE (reference sequence). V lost 7 bases to trimming and J lost 0 bases, with 13 bases between them. This CDR3 contains 14 residues. CDR3 bases: TGTGCCAGCGGGCGAAGCCACATGAACACTGAAGCTTTCTTT. This codes for CASGRSHMNTEAFF. The complete variable domain, with remaining parts taken from reference TRBV5-4 and TRBJ1-1, reads ETGVTQSPTHLIKTRGQQVTLRCSSQSGHNTVSWYQQALGQGPQFIFQYYREEENGRGNFPPRFSGLQFPNYSSELNVNALELDDSALYLCASGRSHMNTEAFFGQGTRLTVV.

This clone was observed a single time. This chain connects TRBV2 to TRBJ2-3, with TRBD1 matching 7 bases. Germline V gene data show CDR1 as SNHLY and CDR2 as FYNNEI. Unmatched junction bases numbered 13, after V lost 8 bases and J lost 2 bases. This CDR3 has 16 amino acids. Written as DNA, the CDR3 is TGTGCCAGCGTATACCACAGGGGCTTCGACACAGATACGCAGTATTTT. Protein: CASVYHRGFDTDTQYF.

This chain uses TRBV5-1 with TRBJ1-2, with a possible D match to TRBD1 (5 bases). Trimming removed 0 bases from V and 4 bases from J, with 34 bases in between. The CDR3 runs to 22 residues. Germline V gene data show CDR1 as SGHRS and CDR2 as YFSETQ. This chain's CDR3 is CASSLVSGQGTTTGAFRYGYTF. In DNA form, the CDR3 reads TGCGCCAGCAGCTTGGTCAGCGGGCAGGGAACGACCACCGGGGCTTTTCGCTATGGCTACACCTTC. Drawing the rest from reference TRBV5-1 and TRBJ1-2, the complete variable domain is KAGVTQTPRYLIKTRGQQVTLSCSPISGHRSVSWYQQTPGQGLQFLFEYFSETQRNKGNFPGRFSGRQFSNSRSEMNVSTLELGDSALYLCASSLVSGQGTTTGAFRYGYTFGSGTRLTVV.

The chain uses TRBV23-1 and TRBJ1-3; 8 nucleotides align to TRBD1. TRBV23-1 is known as an ORF, though its function is uncertain. V lost 2 bases to trimming and J lost 4 bases; unmatched junction nucleotides: 4. CDR3 length: 15 amino acids. CDR3 nucleotide sequence: TGCGCCAGCAGTCAAAAAGACAGGGGCGGAAACACCATATATTTT. It specifies CASSQKDRGGNTIYF.

This clone was counted a single time. The chain is built from TRBV30 and TRBJ2-6; TRBD1 matches at 12 bases. The length of the CDR3 is 20 residues. Germline V gene data show CDR1 as GTSNPN and CDR2 as SVGIG (reference sequence). Unmatched junction bases numbered 10, after V lost 1 base and J lost 0 bases. Here the CDR3 DNA reads TGTGCCTGGAGTGCCGGGACAGGGGGCGTAAGATACTCTGGGGCCAACGTCCTGACTTTC. Protein product: CAWSAGTGGVRYSGANVLTF.

This clone was seen a single time. The chain couples TRBV23-1 to TRBJ2-7, with D maybe TRBD2 (5 bases). TRBV23-1 is sorted into the ORF group, with uncertain function. The CDR3 consists of 16 residues. V was cut by 3 bases and J by 7 bases, with 22 bases left in between. CDR3 residues: CASSHLDYPQMREQYF. CDR3 DNA: TGCGCCAGCAGTCACCTTGACTACCCCCAAATGAGGGAGCAGTACTTC.

The V and J genes are TRBV5-1 and TRBJ1-2; 12 bases map to TRBD1. V lost 0 bases to trimming and J lost 7 bases; unmatched junction nucleotides: 4. Per germline, CDR1 SGHRS and CDR2 YFSETQ. The CDR3 length is 15 residues. The DNA of the CDR3 is TGCGCCAGCAGCTTGGAGGGACAGGGGGCGAGTGGCTACACCTTC. Protein product: CASSLEGQGASGYTF.